What follows are 13 T cell receptor beta chains derived from one specimen sequenced in a study of tumor and adjacent non-tumor tissue in lung cancer. Three rounds of nested PCR, following a modified ARM-PCR protocol, produced the TCRbeta library. TCRdb redid the calling of the multiplex PCR reads with MiXCR, one entry per CDR3 protein. The sample has 75,000 to 80,000 distinct CDR3 sequences, 76% seen once. The template was RNA from unsorted bulk tissue. The normal lung tissue was taken more than 3 cm from the tumor edge. The sequenced material came from distant non-tumor lung tissue. These TCRs come from a man between 65 and 85 years old with non-small cell lung cancer.

Regarding this clonotype: Likely a read error: the CDR3 ends without its conserved phenylalanine or tryptophan. The limits of the CDR3 on the DNA are not certain, so only TCRdb's listed CDR3 is given. V gene TRBV11-2 combines with J gene TRBJ2-7; the D call of TRBD1 is as the table states it, not checked on the DNA. The CDR3 is 15 amino acids long, termini counted. The germline V gene has CDR1 SGHAT and CDR2 FQNNGV. The CDR3 reads CASGLDQGAPYEQHL.

CDR3 nucleotide sequence: TGTGCCAGCACCTCCGGAGGACACCAAGAGACCCAGTACTTC. Translating gives CASTSGGHQETQYF. J is TRBJ2-5 and V is TRBV7-2, with D possibly being TRBD2 (5 bases). The CDR3 is made up of 14 amino acids. Germline V gene data show CDR1 as SGHTA and CDR2 as FQGNSA. The V end lost 7 bases, the J end lost 0 bases, and 12 bases lay between the germline ends. The whole variable domain, filled in from reference TRBV7-2 and TRBJ2-5, reads GAGVSQSPSNKVTEKGKDVELRCDPISGHTALYWYRQSLGQGLEFLIYFQGNSAPDKSGLPSDRFSAERTGGSVSTLTIQRTQQEDSAVYLCASTSGGHQETQYFGPGTRLLVL.

As concerns this clonotype: Since a much larger clone is just one base distant, this may be a read error. The chain is built from TRBV28 and TRBJ2-3; D remains ambiguous. This CDR3 has 16 residues. CDR1 is MDHEN, CDR2 SYDVKM, per germline. Trimming took 6 bases from V and 3 from J, leaving 19 bases between them. The CDR3 DNA reads TGTGCCAGCAGCCCAACCCAATCTTCTCAGACAGATACGCAGTATTTT. Translated, it gives CASSPTQSSQTDTQYF.

This clonotype is a singleton in its sample. The chain recombines TRBV5-6 with TRBJ2-1; 7 positions agree with TRBD1. CDR1 and CDR2 from the germline V gene are SGHDT and YYEEEE. The CDR3 length is 12 residues. V lost 3 bases, J lost 9 bases, and 3 bases stayed unmatched. CDR3 bases: TGTGCCAGCAGCTCTAGGACAGGTGAGCAGTTCTTC. Its translation is CASSSRTGEQFF.

The gene calls are TRBV4-1 and TRBJ1-4, with TRBD1 matching 12 bases. After removal of 6 bases from V and 7 bases from J, the junction contained 12 bases not matched to a gene. The CDR3 length is 17 residues. Germline CDR1 is MGHRA and CDR2 is YSYEKL. CDR3 nucleotides: TGCGCCAGCAGTCACCTCCGGGACAGGGGGCGAGCTGAAAAACTGTTTTTT. Its protein product is CASSHLRDRGRAEKLFF.

The CDR3 sequence is CASSLRTGAMETQYF. The CDR3 coding sequence is TGTGCCAGCAGTCTCCGAACAGGGGCCATGGAGACCCAGTACTTC. The rearrangement links TRBV28 to TRBJ2-5; 7 bases are shared with TRBD1. Germline loops: CDR1 MDHEN, CDR2 SYDVKM. CDR3 length: 15 residues. With 5 bases clipped from V and 5 bases from J, the junction kept 11 bases outside the gene matches.

The chain joins TRBV6-5 to TRBJ1-2; TRBD1 might be the D (5 bases). In germline, CDR1 is MNHEY, CDR2 SVGAGI. CDR3 length: 17 residues. V lost 0 bases and J lost 14, with 28 bases in between. The CDR3 region has the DNA TGTGCCAGCAGTTACTCCGGTTGGCAGGGTCTTAACTATGACTATACCTTC. It specifies CASSYSGWQGLNYDYTF.

Worth noting for this clonotype: The junction differs from germline at one of its ends, possibly a read error. J is TRBJ1-1 and V is TRBV29-1; D perhaps matches TRBD1 (5 bases). The CDR3 totals 15 residues. Per the germline V gene, CDR1 is SQVTM and CDR2 is ANQGSEA. This CDR3 reads CSVDSLQAANTDAFF. CDR3 bases: TGCAGCGTCGACAGCTTGCAGGCAGCGAACACTGATGCTTTCTTT. Full variable domain (remainder filled in from reference TRBV29-1 and TRBJ1-1): SAVISQKPSRDICQRGTSLTIQCQVDSQVTMMFWYRQQPGQSLTLIATANQGSEATYESGFVIDKFPISRPNLTFSTLTVSNMSPEDSSIYLCSVDSLQAANTDAFFGQGTRLTVV.

Sample share makes this clonotype medium-sized. The rearrangement uses TRBV10-3 and TRBJ2-7; tentatively, D is TRBD1 (5 bases). The germline V and J ends were trimmed by 4 bases and 5 bases, with 12 bases remaining between them. The CDR3 totals 13 residues. The germline gives CDR1 ENHRY, CDR2 SYGVKD. The CDR3 protein is CAISGQGQDEQYF. CDR3 in DNA: TGTGCCATCAGTGGGCAGGGTCAGGACGAGCAGTACTTC.

About this clonotype: Lacking the conserved final phenylalanine or tryptophan, this CDR3 likely reflects a read error. The J gene is TRBJ1-2, the V gene TRBV12-3 or TRBV12-4, with TRBD1 matching 9 bases. Germline trimming cut 5 bases from V and 4 bases from J; bases unmatched to any gene: 8. This CDR3 comprises 15 residues. Here the CDR3 reads CASSARDRDCYGYTI. As DNA, the CDR3 is TGTGCCAGCAGTGCCCGGGACAGGGATTGCTATGGCTACACCATC.

This clonotype has more than one count but fewer than ten. At one end, the junction sequence differs from germline, possibly due to a read error. This sequence joins TRBV29-1 and TRBJ2-5, with D perhaps TRBD1 (6 bases). This CDR3 contains 16 residues. Germline V gene data show CDR1 as SQVTM and CDR2 as ANQGSEA. The CDR3 loop is CSAKPYIQTGQETQYF. CDR3 nucleotides: TGCAGTGCCAAGCCCTACATCCAGACAGGTCAAGAGACTCAGTACTTC.

Points on this clonotype: The final CDR3 position lacks the conserved phenylalanine or tryptophan, pointing to a likely read error. The DNA is left out, because the CDR3 cannot be placed on it with certainty; the CDR3 is given as TCRdb lists it. The chain carries TRBV10-2 and TRBJ2-1; TRBD1 reflects the table's D call only, with no check against the DNA. The length of the CDR3 is 15 amino acids, counting both ends. CDR1 and CDR2 (germline): WSHSY, SAAADI. This CDR3 is CANRSPGPSSHEQFY.

This sequence joins TRBV4-1 and TRBJ2-7; 11 nucleotides align to TRBD2. Germline lookup yields CDR1 MGHRA and CDR2 YSYEKL. The CDR3 is 16 amino acids. The CDR3 region is CTSSRTLAGEGDDQYV. The CDR3 coding sequence is TGCACCAGCAGCCGGACACTAGCGGGAGAGGGGGACGATCAATACGTC.